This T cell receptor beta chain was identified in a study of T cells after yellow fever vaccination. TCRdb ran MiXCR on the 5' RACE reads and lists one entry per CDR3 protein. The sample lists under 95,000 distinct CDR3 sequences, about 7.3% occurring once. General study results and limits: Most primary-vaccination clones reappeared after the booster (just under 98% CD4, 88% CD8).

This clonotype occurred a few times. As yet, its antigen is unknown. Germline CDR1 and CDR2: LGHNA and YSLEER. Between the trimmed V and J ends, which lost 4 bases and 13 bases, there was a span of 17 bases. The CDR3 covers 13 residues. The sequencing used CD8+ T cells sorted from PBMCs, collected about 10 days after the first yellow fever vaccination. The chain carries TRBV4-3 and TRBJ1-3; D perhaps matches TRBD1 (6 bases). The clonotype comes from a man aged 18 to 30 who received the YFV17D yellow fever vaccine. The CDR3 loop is CASSPRRGESIYF. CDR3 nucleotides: TGCGCCAGCAGCCCCCGAAGGGGGGAAAGTATATATTTT.